Shown below are 25 T cell receptor beta chains from a single sample sequenced in a study of blood T cell repertoires in COVID-19. TCRdb's copy holds only in-frame clones and misses some; the assay was immunoSEQ multiplex PCR. The table includes about 260,000 clones, 83% detected once. The sample taken for sequencing was peripheral blood. These receptors were collected from a woman aged 50 to 60 who had recovered from COVID-19.

In regard to this clone: In the same sample, other DNA sequences code for this CDR3. The V and J genes are TRBV24-1 and TRBJ2-7; tentative D call: TRBD2 (5 bases). Trimming shortened V by 3 bases and J by 0 bases, and 8 bases separated the two germline ends. The CDR3 has 14 amino acids. Germline V gene data show CDR1 as KGHDR and CDR2 as SFDVKD. Here the CDR3 reads CATSDPGTSYEQYF. The CDR3 DNA is TGTGCCACCAGTGATCCGGGAACCTCCTACGAGCAGTACTTC.

The chain recombines TRBV5-4 with TRBJ2-6, with D possibly TRBD1 on 6 matching bases. V lost 4 bases, J lost 0 bases, and 11 bases lay in between. Germline V CDR1 and CDR2: SGHNT, YYREEE (reference sequence). This CDR3 has 16 amino acids. CDR3 protein: CASSRQAVSGANVLTF. The CDR3 DNA reads as TGTGCCAGCAGCCGACAGGCTGTCTCTGGGGCCAACGTCCTGACTTTC.

V usage is TRBV5-4 and J usage is TRBJ1-2, with D perhaps matching TRBD1 (5 bases). V lost 1 base, J lost 8 bases, and 18 bases lay in between. From germline, CDR1 is SGHNT and CDR2 YYREEE (reference sequence). CDR3 length: 15 amino acids. The DNA for the CDR3 is TGTGCCAGCAGCTTGCAGGGCGGCGGGGTGAAAGGCTACACCTTC. Protein: CASSLQGGGVKGYTF. Full variable domain (remainder filled in from reference TRBV5-4 and TRBJ1-2): ETGVTQSPTHLIKTRGQQVTLRCSSQSGHNTVSWYQQALGQGPQFIFQYYREEENGRGNFPPRFSGLQFPNYSSELNVNALELDDSALYLCASSLQGGGVKGYTFGSGTRLTVV.

The chain employs TRBV4-3 and TRBJ1-6; D unresolved. Germline CDR1 reads LGHNA; CDR2 reads YSLEER. Trimming shortened V by 0 bases and J by 9 bases, and 9 bases separated the two germline ends. CDR3 size: 14 residues. CDR3 sequence: CASSQDTTSSPLHF. DNA of the CDR3: TGCGCCAGCAGCCAAGATACTACAAGTTCACCCCTCCACTTT.

There are a few counts of this clone. The V gene is TRBV28, the J gene TRBJ2-7; a possible D gene is TRBD1 (5 bases). The V and J ends lost 3 bases and 1 base respectively, with 10 bases between them. The CDR3 loop spans 14 amino acids. Germline-derived CDR1 and CDR2 are MDHEN and SYDVKM. In DNA, the CDR3 is TGTGCCAGCAGTTTGGGGCAGGGTTCCTACGAGCAGTACTTC. This gives the protein CASSLGQGSYEQYF.

V usage is TRBV30 and J usage is TRBJ2-7; 9 bases are shared with TRBD2. The CDR3 contains 18 residues. Trimming took 1 base from V and 9 from J; bases not matched to a gene: 22. CDR1 is GTSNPN, CDR2 SVGIG, per germline (reference sequence). The CDR3 DNA follows: TGTGCCTGGAGTGCCGGGACATTATTTAGCGGGAGCAAATATGGGCAGTACTTC. Translating it yields CAWSAGTLFSGSKYGQYF.

This clone was counted a few times. The chain recombines TRBV9 with TRBJ2-7; 10 nucleotides align to TRBD1. CDR1 SGDLS and CDR2 YYNGEE come from the germline V gene. The CDR3 runs 15 residues. V shed 0 bases and J 5 bases; nucleotides not matched to a gene: 5. The CDR3 sequence: CASSVAGTGAHEQYF. In nucleotides, the CDR3 is TGTGCCAGCAGCGTAGCTGGGACAGGGGCCCACGAGCAGTACTTC.

The chain is built from TRBV5-8 and TRBJ1-2, with a weak D call TRBD1 (5 bases). Trimming cost V 3 bases and J 0 bases, with 9 bases left between them. Germline CDR1 SGHTS, CDR2 YDEGEE. This CDR3 is 14 amino acids long. The CDR3 spells CASSWGKANYGYTF. The CDR3 DNA follows: TGTGCCAGCAGCTGGGGCAAAGCTAACTATGGCTACACCTTC.

The chain carries TRBV25-1 and TRBJ1-1; D possibly corresponds to TRBD1 (6 bases). This CDR3 is 14 amino acids long. From germline, CDR1 is MGHDK and CDR2 SYGVNS. The V end lost 5 bases, the J end lost 4 bases, and 14 bases lay between the germline ends. CDR3 sequence reads: CASSLPGVSTEAFF. In DNA, the CDR3 is TGTGCCAGCAGTCTCCCAGGGGTGTCCACTGAAGCTTTCTTT.

This rearrangement joins TRBV2 to TRBJ2-3; D is perhaps TRBD2 (5 bases). The CDR3 covers 12 residues. Trimming shortened V by 6 bases and J by 2 bases, and 6 bases separated the two germline ends. Germline V gives CDR1 SNHLY, CDR2 FYNNEI. The CDR3: CASRTNTDTQYF. CDR3 coding DNA: TGTGCCAGCAGGACTAACACAGATACGCAGTATTTT. Together with reference TRBV2 and TRBJ2-3, the CDR3 gives the full variable domain: EPEVTQTPSHQVTQMGQEVILRCVPISNHLYFYWYRQILGQKVEFLVSFYNNEISEKSEIFDDQFSVERPDGSNFTLKIRSTKLEDSAMYFCASRTNTDTQYFGPGTRLTVL.

This chain uses TRBV29-1 with TRBJ1-2, with TRBD1 matching over 8 bases. Trimming removed 7 bases from V and 4 bases from J; junction bases left unmatched: 8. The CDR3 sequence is 13 residues long. Germline CDR1 SQVTM, CDR2 ANQGSEA. CDR3 coding DNA: TGCAGCGCCGGACAGGGCGACGGCTATGGCTACACCTTC. Amino acid sequence: CSAGQGDGYGYTF.

The gene calls are TRBV1 and TRBJ2-1; the table calls TRBD2, which could not be checked here. TRBV1 is termed a pseudogene. This CDR3 is 15 amino acids long. Here the CDR3 DNA reads TGCACCAGCAGCCGGGTGAGCGGGGGTCGTGGTGAGCAGTTCTTC. Translating gives CTSSRVSGGRGEQFF.

The chain employs TRBV27 and TRBJ1-2, with a weak D call TRBD1 (5 bases). Per the germline V gene, CDR1 is MNHEY and CDR2 is SMNVEV (reference sequence). There are 14 residues in the CDR3. The germline V and J ends were trimmed by 8 bases and 0 bases, with 13 bases remaining between them. CDR3: CASRRGVTNYGYTF. In DNA form, the CDR3 reads TGTGCCAGCCGTCGGGGGGTGACTAACTATGGCTACACCTTC.

The chain has TRBV28 and TRBJ1-1, with a tentative D call TRBD1 (6 bases). Trimming pared 1 base from V and 1 base from J, leaving 13 bases between. CDR3 size: 16 residues. The V gene's germline CDR1 is MDHEN and CDR2 SYDVKM. CDR3: CASSLSWGLGNTEAFF. CDR3 coding DNA: TGTGCCAGCAGTTTATCATGGGGGCTGGGGAACACTGAAGCTTTCTTT. Full variable domain (outside the CDR3, taken from reference TRBV28 and TRBJ1-1): DVKVTQSSRYLVKRTGEKVFLECVQDMDHENMFWYRQDPGLGLRLIYFSYDVKMKEKGDIPEGYSVSREKKERFSLILESASTNQTSMYLCASSLSWGLGNTEAFFGQGTRLTVV.

This clone was recorded only once. This rearrangement joins TRBV6-5 to TRBJ2-7; weak D call: TRBD1 (6 bases). The CDR3 contains 13 residues. Germline CDR1 MNHEY, CDR2 SVGAGI. The V end lost 6 bases, the J end lost 2 bases, and 11 bases lay between the germline ends. CDR3 protein: CASRVGQTYEQYF. DNA of the CDR3: TGTGCCAGCAGGGTCGGACAGACCTACGAGCAGTACTTC.

The rearrangement uses TRBV5-5 and TRBJ1-6; tentatively, D is TRBD1 (6 bases). Germline CDR1 SGHKS, CDR2 YYEKEE (reference sequence). This CDR3 is built from 19 residues. With 0 bases removed from V and 0 bases from J, the gap between germline ends came to 16 bases. CDR3 nucleotide sequence: TGTGCCAGCAGCTTGGGGGGTACAGGGCCGAGCTCCTATAATTCACCCCTCCACTTT. Translation: CASSLGGTGPSSYNSPLHF.

Points on this clone: The sample contains more than one DNA sequence encoding this CDR3. The V call is TRBV19, the J call TRBJ2-5; no reliable D call. Germline loops: CDR1 LNHDA, CDR2 SQIVND (reference sequence). The CDR3 covers 13 residues. The V end was cut by 1 base, the J end by 2 bases, with 5 bases between. CDR3 nucleotide sequence: TGTGCCAGTAGTATAGGCAGACAAGAGACCCAGTACTTC. It translates to CASSIGRQETQYF. The full variable domain, rest sourced from reference TRBV19 and TRBJ2-5, is DGGITQSPKYLFRKEGQNVTLSCEQNLNHDAMYWYRQDPGQGLRLIYYSQIVNDFQKGDIAEGYSVSREKKESFPLTVTSAQKNPTAFYLCASSIGRQETQYFGPGTRLLVL.

The chain joins TRBV19 to TRBJ1-1; D ambiguous. V shed 6 bases and J shed 7 bases, with 12 bases lying between them. Germline V CDR1 and CDR2: LNHDA, SQIVND (reference sequence). This CDR3 is 12 amino acids long. CDR3 sequence (DNA): TGTGCCAGTAGCCCCGGCGAGGTTGAAGCTTTCTTT. Protein: CASSPGEVEAFF.

This chain links TRBV27 with TRBJ2-7; the D is unclear. The V end was cut by 3 bases, the J end by 3 bases, with 3 bases between. The germline V gene has CDR1 MNHEY and CDR2 SMNVEV (reference sequence). The CDR3 runs to 11 residues. The CDR3: CASSFNYEQYF. The CDR3 DNA reads TGTGCCAGCAGTTTTAACTACGAGCAGTACTTC.

This chain links TRBV4-1 with TRBJ2-6; D remains unclear. V was trimmed by 4 bases and J by 0 bases, leaving 16 bases between them. The CDR3 loop spans 18 amino acids. Germline CDR1 reads MGHRA; CDR2 reads YSYEKL. The CDR3 nucleotides read TGCGCCAGCAGCCCTTCCTATGAACCAAACTCTGGGGCCAACGTCCTGACTTTC. Protein product: CASSPSYEPNSGANVLTF.

The chain has TRBV6-5 and TRBJ1-4; no clear D gene. The V and J ends lost 9 bases and 8 bases respectively, with 10 bases between them. The CDR3 loop spans 11 amino acids. Looked up from germline, CDR1 is MNHEY and CDR2 is SVGAGI. CDR3 protein: CASFEGEKLFF. In nucleotides, the CDR3 is TGTGCCAGTTTCGAGGGAGAAAAACTGTTTTTT.

The chain has TRBV5-4 and TRBJ2-1; 11 bases line up with TRBD2. The CDR3 covers 14 residues. Trimming cost V 3 bases and J 9 bases; bases outside gene matches: 5. Germline CDR1 reads SGHNT; CDR2 reads YYREEE (reference sequence). CDR3 loop: CASSWGLAGGEQFF. The CDR3 region has the DNA TGTGCCAGCAGCTGGGGGCTAGCGGGAGGTGAGCAGTTCTTC.

The gene calls are TRBV7-3 and TRBJ2-2; D remains ambiguous. Per the germline V gene, CDR1 is SGHTA and CDR2 is FQGTGA. CDR3 length: 13 residues. V was clipped by 0 bases and J by 5 bases, with 4 bases between them. The CDR3 DNA follows: TGTGCCAGCAGCTTAACGGAGACCGGGGAGCTGTTTTTT. Amino acid sequence: CASSLTETGELFF.

The gene calls are TRBV7-3 and TRBJ2-7; 12 bases are shared with TRBD1. V lost 5 bases and J lost 8; bases outside the gene matches: 4. The CDR3 loop spans 13 amino acids. Germline values: CDR1 SGHTA, CDR2 FQGTGA. The CDR3 protein is CASSLGTGGKQYF. DNA for the CDR3: TGTGCCAGCAGCCTGGGGACAGGGGGCAAGCAGTACTTC.

This clone was detected once. J is TRBJ2-5 and V is TRBV7-2; D is undetermined. Germline loops: CDR1 SGHTA, CDR2 FQGNSA. V dropped 5 bases and J dropped 2 bases, with 12 bases sitting between them. The CDR3 has 14 amino acids. CDR3 protein: CASSVRHLQETQYF. The CDR3 bases are TGTGCCAGCAGCGTGCGACACCTTCAAGAGACCCAGTACTTC.